The 5 T cell receptor beta chains below were found in one sample sequenced in a study of blood T cell repertoires in COVID-19. Profiled with immunoSEQ multiplex PCR; TCRdb holds only in-frame clones, not every one. Here the sample spans 50,000 to 75,000 clones, roughly 80% being singletons. Input material: peripheral blood. These receptors all stem from a man older than 75 with active or convalescent COVID-19.

This clone was seen a handful of times. V usage is TRBV14 and J usage is TRBJ2-7, with 14 bases identical to TRBD2. V gave up 4 bases and J gave up 6 bases; unmatched junction bases: 11. The CDR3 runs to 17 residues. CDR1 SGHDN and CDR2 FVKESK come from the germline V gene. CDR3 sequence: CASSRPGLAGGRGEQYF. The CDR3 DNA reads TGTGCCAGCAGCCGCCCTGGACTAGCGGGAGGTCGAGGCGAGCAGTACTTC.

This clone was recorded once. This chain connects TRBV25-1 to TRBJ1-5; 7 bases are shared with TRBD1. Unmatched junction bases numbered 4, after V lost 6 bases and J lost 5 bases. The CDR3 spans 13 residues. Germline CDR1 reads MGHDK; CDR2 reads SYGVNS. The CDR3 sequence is CASRDREDQPQHF. The DNA for the CDR3 is TGTGCCAGCAGAGACAGGGAAGATCAGCCCCAGCATTTT.

The chain is built from TRBV3-1 (or the pseudogene TRBV3-2) and TRBJ1-3, with unresolved D. Looked up from germline, CDR1 is LGHDT and CDR2 is YNNKEL (reference sequence). This CDR3 is built from 17 residues. V lost 0 bases, J lost 0 bases, and 12 bases lay in between. The CDR3 region is CASSQDRIRLSGNTIYF. DNA of the CDR3: TGTGCCAGCAGCCAAGATAGGATCCGACTCTCTGGAAACACCATATATTTT.

The rearrangement uses TRBV4-1 and TRBJ1-1; D may be TRBD1 (6 bases). The CDR3 spans 14 residues. Between the trimmed V and J ends, which lost 3 bases and 5 bases, there was a span of 13 bases. Germline V gene lookup returns CDR1 MGHRA and CDR2 YSYEKL. The CDR3 loop reads CASSQGAEWTEAFF. CDR3 bases: TGCGCCAGCAGCCAGGGGGCAGAATGGACTGAAGCTTTCTTT.

This clone was detected a few times. This rearrangement joins TRBV4-1 to TRBJ1-4, with D perhaps matching TRBD1 (6 bases). The CDR3 totals 15 residues. Trimming removed 1 base from V and 3 bases from J, with 9 bases in between. Germline CDR1 reads MGHRA; CDR2 reads YSYEKL. The CDR3 region has the DNA TGCGCCAGCAGCCAAGGCAGGGGTTCTAATGAAAAACTGTTTTTT. Translated, it gives CASSQGRGSNEKLFF.